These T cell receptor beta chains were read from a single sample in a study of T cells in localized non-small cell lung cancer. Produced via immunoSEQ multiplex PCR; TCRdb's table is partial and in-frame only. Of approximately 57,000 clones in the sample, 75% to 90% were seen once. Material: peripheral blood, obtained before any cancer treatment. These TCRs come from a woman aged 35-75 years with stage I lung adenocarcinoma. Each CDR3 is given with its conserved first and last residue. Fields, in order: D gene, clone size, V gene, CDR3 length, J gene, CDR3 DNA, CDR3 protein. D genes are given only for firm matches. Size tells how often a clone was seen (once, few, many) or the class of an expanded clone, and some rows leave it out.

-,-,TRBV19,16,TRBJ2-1,TGTGCCAGTAGTATACAGACACCGAGCTCCTACAATGAGCAGTTCTTC,CASSIQTPSSYNEQFF
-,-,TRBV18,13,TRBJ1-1,TGTGCCAGCTCACCAAACAGTAACACTGAAGCTTTCTTT,CASSPNSNTEAFF
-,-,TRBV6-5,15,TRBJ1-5,TGTGCCAGCAGTTACTCGGGCAGGGCTGGACAGCCCCAGCATTTT,CASSYSGRAGQPQHF
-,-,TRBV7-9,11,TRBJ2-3,TGTGCCATCCTTATGACAGATACGCAGTATTTT,CAILMTDTQYF
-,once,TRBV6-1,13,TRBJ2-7,TGTGCCAGCAGTGAAAACAATAGGTACGAGCAGTACTTC,CASSENNRYEQYF
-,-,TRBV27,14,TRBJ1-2,TGTGCCAGCAAGGTCACAGGGCAGGCCTATGGCTACACCTTC,CASKVTGQAYGYTF
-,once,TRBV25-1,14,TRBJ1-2,TGTGCCAGCAGTGAAGCTGGGCAGTTCTATGGCTACACCTTC,CASSEAGQFYGYTF
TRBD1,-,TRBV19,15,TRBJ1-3,TGTGCCAGTAGTATCGGGACAGGGGCTGGAAACACCATATATTTT,CASSIGTGAGNTIYF
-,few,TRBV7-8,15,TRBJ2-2,TGTGCCAGCAGCTTAGTGGGATTGTCGGCCGGGGAGCTGTTTTTT,CASSLVGLSAGELFF
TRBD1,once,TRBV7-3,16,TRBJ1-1,TGTGCCAGCAGCTTAACGTCAGGGACAGGGTGGACTGAAGCTTTCTTT,CASSLTSGTGWTEAFF
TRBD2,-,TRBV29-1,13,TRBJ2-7,TGCAGCGTTGTTGGCGGGGGGGTTCCCGAGCAGTACTTC,CSVVGGGVPEQYF
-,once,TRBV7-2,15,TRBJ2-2,TGTGCCAGCAGCTCGGCAGGGTTTTTGATCGGGGAGCTGTTTTTT,CASSSAGFLIGELFF
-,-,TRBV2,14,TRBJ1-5,TGTGCCAGCACCGGAGGAGGGGTGGATCAGCCCCAGCATTTT,CASTGGGVDQPQHF
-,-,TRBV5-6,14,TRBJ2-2,TGTGCCACCGCCGGGACTCTCACCCCCGGGGAGCTGTTTTTT,CATAGTLTPGELFF
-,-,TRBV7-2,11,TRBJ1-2,TGTGCCAGCAGCATCGGTGGTGGCTACACCTTC,CASSIGGGYTF